Below, one T cell receptor beta chain is given with its context. The sample comes from a study of post-analysis software for immune sequencing data. The TCR beta cDNA libraries contained unique molecular identifiers. From the PCR reads, TCRdb called clonotypes with MiXCR, one entry per CDR3 protein. This table holds about 160,000 distinct CDR3 sequences, around 36% found once. The sequencing here drew on blood, taken after autologous hematopoietic stem cell transplantation. The TCR originated in a girl under 18 with multiple sclerosis.

In DNA form, the CDR3 reads TGTGCCAGCAGCCAAGTCAGAGCGCCGATCTACGAGCAGTACTTC. Its translation: CASSQVRAPIYEQYF. The chain employs TRBV4-2 and TRBJ2-4, with no clear D. Gene TRBJ2-7 matches the end of the DNA better, so the J call may be wrong. The CDR3 spans 15 residues. Germline V gene sequence: CDR1 LGHNA, CDR2 YNFKEQ.